Sequencing of this T cell receptor beta chain was carried out in a study of shared clonotypes between healthy human individuals. About this clone itself: Its antigen is not known.

V dropped 0 bases and J dropped 8; count of bases not matched to a gene: 11. The CDR3 has 16 amino acids. CDR1 SEHNR and CDR2 FQNEAQ come from the germline V gene (reference sequence). Study findings and constraints: Around 4.7% of naive CD4 clonotypes were shared across a few donors. All-four-donor shared clonotypes had higher generation probabilities than non-shared clonotypes did.

The assay was immunoSEQ multiplex PCR, and TCRdb's table has in-frame clones only and misses some. The sample records about 1.1 million clones, approximately 80% being singletons. Material: memory CD4+ T cells from PBMCs. Subset: CD45RA-negative fraction. This chain joins TRBV7-9 and TRBJ2-5; 8 bases match TRBD1. The TCR sequence derives from a man aged 18 to 29 in good health. Some clones in this sample may be carry-over from other donors' samples. The CDR3 DNA is TGTGCCAGCAGCTTAGCCGCTCCAGGGGGCGGTTATACCCAGTACTTC. Translating it yields CASSLAAPGGGYTQYF.